This is a list of T cell receptor beta chains from one sample in a study of beta chain features in type 1 diabetes. Sequencing used immunoSEQ multiplex PCR; TCRdb keeps in-frame clones, though not all of them. Among tens of thousands of clones listed, about 32% were seen once. Sequencing was carried out using stem cell memory CD4+ T cells from blood. The receptors were sampled from a woman younger than 30 in good health. Both conserved end residues are part of each CDR3. The D gene is left open where the match is weak. Not every row has a clone size; where given, it reads once, few, many or a size class.

clone_size	v_call	j_call	d_call	cdr3_aa	cdr3_nt
once	TRBV6-6	TRBJ1-2	TRBD1	CASSYDRDRDNYGYTF	TGTGCCAGCAGTTACGACCGGGACAGGGATAACTATGGCTACACCTTC
.	TRBV30	TRBJ2-2	.	CAWSVLGGPTGELFF	TGTGCCTGGAGTGTTCTTGGGGGCCCCACCGGGGAGCTGTTTTTT
.	TRBV2	TRBJ1-2	.	CASSEQNYGYTF	TGTGCCAGCAGTGAACAGAATTATGGCTACACCTTC
.	TRBV12-5	TRBJ2-1	.	CASSLVEQFF	TGTGCTAGTAGCCTGGTGGAGCAGTTCTTC
.	TRBV18	TRBJ2-3	TRBD1	CASSPDRGSDTQYF	TGTGCCAGCTCACCGGACAGGGGGAGCGATACGCAGTATTTT
few	TRBV30	TRBJ2-3	TRBD2	CAWSPSLAGTDTQYF	TGTGCCTGGAGTCCCTCCCTAGCGGGCACAGATACGCAGTATTTT
many	TRBV4-3	TRBJ2-1	.	CASSQDYSSNEQFF	TGCGCCAGCAGCCAAGATTACAGCAGCAATGAGCAGTTCTTC
.	TRBV5-1	TRBJ2-7	TRBD1	CASSPGQGADEQYF	TGCGCCAGCAGCCCGGGACAGGGGGCCGACGAGCAGTACTTC
.	TRBV7-3	TRBJ2-3	TRBD2	CASSWGGGGITDTQYF	TGTGCCAGCAGCTGGGGCGGCGGGGGGATCACAGATACGCAGTATTTT
few	TRBV11-2	TRBJ2-1	TRBD2	CASSFTGGRAGEQFF	TGTGCCAGCAGCTTTACGGGCGGGAGGGCCGGGGAGCAGTTCTTC
.	TRBV18	TRBJ1-1	TRBD1	CASSPPNRGEWTEAFF	TGTGCCAGCTCACCACCGAACAGGGGGGAATGGACTGAAGCTTTCTTT
.	TRBV2	TRBJ1-2	.	CASSLHYGYTF	TGTGCCAGCAGTCTTCACTATGGCTACACCTTC
.	TRBV7-3	TRBJ1-2	TRBD1	CASSPDRGDGYTF	TGTGCCAGCAGCCCCGACAGGGGCGATGGCTACACCTTC
.	TRBV9	TRBJ2-3	TRBD1	CASSVQTGGKDTQYF	TGTGCCAGCAGCGTACAGACAGGGGGCAAAGATACGCAGTATTTT
.	TRBV13	TRBJ1-3	TRBD1	CASSYRGQAGNTIYF	TGTGCCAGCAGCTACAGGGGGCAAGCTGGAAACACCATATATTTT
.	TRBV19	TRBJ2-3	.	CASSSGERTDTQYF	TGTGCCAGTAGTTCAGGGGAGCGCACAGATACGCAGTATTTT
.	TRBV5-1	TRBJ2-1	TRBD2	CASGLAGVSNEQFF	TGCGCCAGCGGACTAGCGGGGGTTAGCAATGAGCAGTTCTTC
.	TRBV7-9	TRBJ2-5	TRBD2	CASSPSGGDTPYF	TGTGCCAGCAGCCCTTCCGGGGGGGACACACCGTACTTC
few	TRBV18	TRBJ1-2	.	CASSPDVPQGGYTF	TGTGCCAGCTCACCGGACGTCCCACAGGGTGGCTACACCTTC
few	TRBV29-1	TRBJ1-4	.	CSVEGQGTEKLFF	TGCAGCGTTGAGGGGCAGGGGACCGAAAAACTGTTTTTT
few	TRBV7-9	TRBJ2-1	.	CASSATGTEQFF	TGTGCCAGCAGCGCAACCGGGACAGAGCAGTTCTTC
.	TRBV23-1	TRBJ2-4	TRBD2	CARMRGGIFNIQYF	TGCGCCAGGATGCGGGGGGGGATTTTCAACATTCAGTACTTC
many	TRBV10-3	TRBJ1-2	.	CAISESNSNYGYTF	TGTGCCATCAGTGAGTCGAACAGTAACTATGGCTACACCTTC
few	TRBV7-9	TRBJ1-1	.	CASSTNRVGAAFF	TGTGCCAGCAGCACAAACAGGGTTGGTGCGGCTTTCTTT
.	TRBV19	TRBJ2-2	TRBD1	CASSGTDGGELFF	TGTGCCAGTAGTGGGACAGATGGCGGGGAGCTGTTTTTT
.	TRBV6-5	TRBJ2-7	.	CASSYSSRALNYEQYF	TGTGCCAGCAGTTACTCCTCGCGGGCCCTGAACTACGAGCAGTACTTC
.	TRBV10-2	TRBJ2-1	TRBD2	CASSRRLAGSDEQFF	TGCGCCAGCAGTAGAAGACTAGCGGGGTCGGATGAGCAGTTCTTC
.	TRBV5-1	TRBJ1-5	.	CASSLGAGANQPQHF	TGCGCCAGCAGCTTGGGAGCGGGGGCCAATCAGCCCCAGCATTTT
.	TRBV19	TRBJ2-1	.	CASGAADTFPGIF	TGTGCCTCAGGGGCGGCGGACACCTTCCCGGGGATCTTC
.	TRBV2	TRBJ1-4	TRBD1	CASSSRQGPNEKLFF	TGTGCCAGCAGTAGCCGACAGGGCCCTAATGAAAAACTGTTTTTT
.	TRBV18	TRBJ1-5	.	CASSPSGGSGNQPQHF	TGTGCCAGCTCCCCGAGTGGGGGGTCGGGCAATCAGCCCCAGCATTTT
few	TRBV4-1	TRBJ2-1	TRBD2	CASSQRLTSGRFNEQFF	TGCGCCAGCAGCCAGAGATTGACTAGCGGGAGATTTAATGAGCAGTTCTTC
few	TRBV20-1	TRBJ1-1	.	CSARGDTEAFF	TGCAGTGCTAGAGGCGACACTGAAGCTTTCTTT
.	TRBV10-3	TRBJ1-6	TRBD1	CATGLGTGNSPLHF	TGTGCCACTGGGCTTGGGACAGGGAACTCACCCCTCCACTTT
.	TRBV4-3	TRBJ1-2	.	CASSQDSGGPYYGYTF	TGCGCCAGCAGCCAAGATAGCGGGGGGCCATACTATGGCTACACCTTC
.	TRBV18	TRBJ1-6	.	CASSPGGGFDSPLHF	TGTGCCAGCTCACCCGGCGGGGGGTTTGATTCACCCCTCCACTTT
.	TRBV7-9	TRBJ1-3	.	CASSQGLSGNTIYF	TGTGCCAGCAGCCAGGGGTTGTCTGGAAACACCATATATTTT
.	TRBV4-1	TRBJ1-1	TRBD1	CASSWDRANTEAFF	TGCGCCAGCAGCTGGGACAGGGCGAACACTGAAGCTTTCTTT
.	TRBV7-2	TRBJ1-4	.	CASSLSGEEKLFF	TGTGCCAGCAGCTTGTCAGGGGAAGAAAAACTGTTTTTT
once	TRBV15	TRBJ1-1	.	CATSIRFPRTEAFF	TGTGCCACCAGCATCCGCTTCCCGAGGACTGAAGCTTTCTTT
.	TRBV7-9	TRBJ2-7	TRBD2	CASSPETSGDSYEQYF	TGTGCCAGCAGCCCGGAAACTAGCGGAGACTCCTACGAGCAGTACTTC
.	TRBV5-1	TRBJ1-2	TRBD1	CASSLAVSDRGGGYTF	TGCGCCAGCAGCTTGGCCGTGTCTGACAGGGGAGGTGGCTACACCTTC
few	TRBV19	TRBJ2-7	TRBD1	CASSTYRDRRTYEQYF	TGTGCCAGTAGTACATACCGGGACAGGCGAACCTACGAGCAGTACTTC
.	TRBV5-1	TRBJ1-1	TRBD1	CASSSGQGAMNTEAFF	TGCGCCAGCAGCTCCGGACAGGGGGCCATGAACACTGAAGCTTTCTTT
.	TRBV7-9	TRBJ2-2	.	CASSAQGPGELFF	TGTGCCAGCAGCGCACAGGGTCCCGGGGAGCTGTTTTTT
few	TRBV7-8	TRBJ2-3	.	CASSLALARGADTQYF	TGTGCCAGCAGCTTAGCGCTAGCCAGGGGTGCAGATACGCAGTATTTT
.	TRBV7-3	TRBJ2-1	TRBD1	CASSSQGAQNNEQFF	TGTGCCAGCAGCTCCCAGGGGGCGCAGAACAATGAGCAGTTCTTC
.	TRBV23-1	TRBJ1-2	.	CASSLAGVHYGYTF	TGCGCCAGCAGTCTAGCCGGGGTCCACTATGGCTACACCTTC
.	TRBV29-1	TRBJ1-5	.	CSVETGVNQPQHF	TGCAGCGTTGAAACAGGAGTCAATCAGCCCCAGCATTTT
.	TRBV10-3	TRBJ2-1	TRBD2	CAISGVLAGGPNSYNEQFF	TGTGCCATCAGTGGGGTCCTAGCGGGAGGCCCAAACTCCTACAATGAGCAGTTCTTC
.	TRBV5-1	TRBJ2-3	TRBD1	CASSLVQGAADTQYF	TGCGCCAGCAGCTTGGTCCAGGGGGCCGCAGATACGCAGTATTTT
.	TRBV7-8	TRBJ2-5	TRBD1	CASSPRQGVKETQYF	TGTGCCAGCAGCCCAAGACAGGGAGTGAAAGAGACCCAGTACTTC
.	TRBV2	TRBJ2-2	.	CASSEHGGTTGELFF	TGTGCCAGCAGTGAGCATGGCGGGACCACCGGGGAGCTGTTTTTT
.	TRBV18	TRBJ1-2	.	CASSPRPQGSYGYTF	TGTGCCAGCTCACCACGGCCTCAGGGTTCCTATGGCTACACCTTC
few	TRBV30	TRBJ1-2	.	CAWSVPLVLYGYTF	TGTGCCTGGAGTGTACCTCTGGTACTTTATGGCTACACCTTC
many	TRBV7-2	TRBJ2-7	.	CASREDSYEQYF	TGTGCCAGCAGGGAGGACTCCTACGAGCAGTACTTC
.	TRBV7-3	TRBJ1-1	TRBD1	CASSLTGQNTEAFF	TGTGCCAGCAGCTTGACAGGGCAGAACACTGAAGCTTTCTTT
.	TRBV5-4	TRBJ2-7	.	CASSLERSPYEQYF	TGTGCCAGCAGCTTGGAAAGGAGTCCCTACGAGCAGTACTTC
.	TRBV7-9	TRBJ2-5	TRBD2	CASSLSGRAETQYF	TGTGCCAGCAGCTTGAGCGGGAGGGCAGAGACCCAGTACTTC
.	TRBV28	TRBJ1-5	.	CASSSDRTSNQPQHF	TGTGCCAGCAGTTCAGACAGGACGAGCAATCAGCCCCAGCATTTT